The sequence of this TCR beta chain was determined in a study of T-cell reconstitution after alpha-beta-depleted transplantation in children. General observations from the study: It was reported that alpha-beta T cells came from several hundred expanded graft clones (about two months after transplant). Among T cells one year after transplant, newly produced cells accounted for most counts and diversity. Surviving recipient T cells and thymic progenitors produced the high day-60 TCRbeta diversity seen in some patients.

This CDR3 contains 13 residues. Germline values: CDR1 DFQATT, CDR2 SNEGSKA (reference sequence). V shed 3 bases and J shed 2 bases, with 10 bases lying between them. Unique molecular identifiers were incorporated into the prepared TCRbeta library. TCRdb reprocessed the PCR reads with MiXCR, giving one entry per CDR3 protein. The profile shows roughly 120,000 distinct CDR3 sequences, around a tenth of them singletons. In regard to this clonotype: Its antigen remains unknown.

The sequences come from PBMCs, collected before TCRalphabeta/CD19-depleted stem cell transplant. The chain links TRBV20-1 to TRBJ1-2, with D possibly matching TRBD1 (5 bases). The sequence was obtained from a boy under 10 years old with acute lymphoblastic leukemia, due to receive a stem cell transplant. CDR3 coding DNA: TGCAGTGCTAGTCGGGGGGGGAACTATGGCTACACCTTC. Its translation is CSASRGGNYGYTF.